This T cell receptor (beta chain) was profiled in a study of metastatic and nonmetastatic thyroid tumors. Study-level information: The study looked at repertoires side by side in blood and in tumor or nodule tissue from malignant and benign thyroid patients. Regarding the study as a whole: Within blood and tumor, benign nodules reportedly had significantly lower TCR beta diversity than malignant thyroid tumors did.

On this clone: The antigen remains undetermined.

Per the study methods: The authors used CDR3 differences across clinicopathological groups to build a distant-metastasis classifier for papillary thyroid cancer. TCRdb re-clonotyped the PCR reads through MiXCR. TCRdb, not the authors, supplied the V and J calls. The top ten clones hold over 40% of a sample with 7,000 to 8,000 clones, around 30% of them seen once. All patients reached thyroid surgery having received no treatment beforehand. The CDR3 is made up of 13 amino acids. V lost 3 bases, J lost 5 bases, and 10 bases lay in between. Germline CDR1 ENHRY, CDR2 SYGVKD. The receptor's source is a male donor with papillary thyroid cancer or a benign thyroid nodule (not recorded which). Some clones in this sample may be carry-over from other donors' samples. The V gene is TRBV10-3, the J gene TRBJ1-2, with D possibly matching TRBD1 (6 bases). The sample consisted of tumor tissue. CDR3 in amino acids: CAISDSGAYGYTF. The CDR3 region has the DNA TGTGCCATCAGTGATTCGGGGGCTTATGGCTACACCTTC.